The 10 T cell receptor beta chains presented below share a single source sample, sequenced in a study of cytomegalovirus exposure and HLA in healthy donors. The PCR was carried out with 60 Vbeta primers and 13 Jbeta primers. Repertoires were generated with immunoSEQ multiplex PCR, while TCRdb's copy carries only in-frame clones and drops some. The sample records about 130,000 clones, around four fifths being singletons. The specimen sequenced was PBMCs. Receptors were obtained from a woman aged 40 to 49 in good health and CMV-seropositive.

The chain combines TRBV29-1 with TRBJ2-1; a weak D match, TRBD2 (5 bases). The CDR3 is made up of 12 amino acids. Germline V CDR1 and CDR2: SQVTM, ANQGSEA. Between the trimmed V and J ends, which lost 6 bases and 4 bases, there was a span of 10 bases. CDR3 sequence: CSVERGYNEQFF. CDR3 sequence (DNA): TGCAGCGTCGAGAGAGGGTACAATGAGCAGTTCTTC.

This clone was seen a single time. The gene calls are TRBV15 and TRBJ1-3, with D possibly being TRBD1 (6 bases). The V gene's germline CDR1 is LNHNV and CDR2 YYDKDF (reference sequence). This CDR3 is 16 amino acids long. Trimming stripped 0 bases from V and 0 bases from J, with 9 bases between. CDR3 protein: CATSRDRTASGNTIYF. DNA of the CDR3: TGTGCCACCAGCAGAGATCGGACAGCCTCTGGAAACACCATATATTTT.

The chain carries TRBV7-9 and TRBJ2-4, with D unclear. Germline V gene data show CDR1 as SEHNR and CDR2 as FQNEAQ (reference sequence). The CDR3 has 18 residues. V gave up 3 bases and J gave up 4 bases, with 22 bases separating them. The chain's CDR3 is CASSFGDSPFGLKNIQYF. The CDR3 DNA is TGTGCCAGCAGCTTCGGCGACTCACCCTTCGGGTTAAAAAACATTCAGTACTTC. The entire variable domain, with the rest obtained from reference TRBV7-9 and TRBJ2-4, is as follows: DTGVSQNPRHKITKRGQNVTFRCDPISEHNRLYWYRQTLGQGPEFLTYFQNEAQLEKSRLLSDRFSAERPKGSFSTLEIQRTEQGDSAMYLCASSFGDSPFGLKNIQYFGAGTRLSVL.

The CDR3 DNA reads as TGTGCCAGCAGTGTTACTAGCGGGGACCTCTACGAGCAGTACTTC. Protein product: CASSVTSGDLYEQYF. The gene calls are TRBV6-1 and TRBJ2-5; 10 bases fit TRBD2. The end of the DNA aligns better with TRBJ2-7, so the J call may be wrong. The germline V gene has CDR1 MNHNS and CDR2 SASEGT. The CDR3 sequence is 15 residues long.

This clone was counted between two and nine times. V usage is TRBV4-2 and J usage is TRBJ1-2, with a tentative D call TRBD1 (5 bases). The CDR3 has 12 amino acids. Germline loops: CDR1 LGHNA, CDR2 YNFKEQ. Trimming left V 1 base short and J 8 bases short, with 8 bases between. The CDR3 is CASSQVGGGYTF. The CDR3 bases are TGTGCCAGCAGCCAAGTTGGGGGGGGCTACACCTTC.

This clone was recorded only once. The rearrangement links TRBV15 to TRBJ2-5; TRBD2 matches 12 bases. The CDR3 loop spans 20 amino acids. The junction had 17 bases not matched to a gene; V was cut back by 1 base and J by 5 bases. Per germline, CDR1 LNHNV and CDR2 YYDKDF (reference sequence). CDR3 region: CATSRGGTSGLGGGGETQYF. CDR3 DNA sequence: TGTGCCACCAGCAGAGGCGGGACTAGCGGGCTAGGGGGTGGCGGCGAGACCCAGTACTTC.

The chain joins TRBV7-6 to TRBJ1-1, with 7 positions matching TRBD1. The germline gives CDR1 SGHVS, CDR2 FNYEAQ. The V gene end was trimmed by 4 bases and the J gene end by 10 bases; junction bases not matched to a gene: 9. The CDR3 spans 13 residues. The CDR3 DNA is TGTGCCAGCAGCTCCGGCAGAGGGGGCGCAGCTTTCTTT. Translation: CASSSGRGGAAFF.

The genes are TRBV6-1 and TRBJ2-7; TRBD2 agrees at 10 bases. This CDR3 is 18 amino acids long. V shed 3 bases, J shed 2 bases, and the junction held 13 bases outside the gene matches. CDR1 is MNHNS, CDR2 SASEGT, per germline. Here the CDR3 DNA reads TGTGCCAGCAGTGATTCGGGCAGGGGCGGACTAGCGGCCTACGAGCAGTACTTC. Its translation: CASSDSGRGGLAAYEQYF.

This chain connects TRBV4-2 to TRBJ1-2, with D perhaps matching TRBD1 (5 bases). Between the trimmed V and J ends, which lost 0 bases and 8 bases, there was a span of 7 bases. CDR3 length: 12 residues. Germline V gene data show CDR1 as LGHNA and CDR2 as YNFKEQ. The CDR3 coding sequence is TGTGCCAGCAGCCAAGATCGGGGGGGCTACACCTTC. Protein: CASSQDRGGYTF.

The chain combines TRBV5-1 with TRBJ2-5; 8 bases line up with TRBD1. The CDR3 runs 15 residues. V gave up 1 base and J gave up 1 base; unmatched junction bases: 3. Germline loops: CDR1 SGHRS, CDR2 YFSETQ. Written as DNA, the CDR3 is TGCGCCAGCAGCTTGTCTGGACAGGGCCAAGAGACCCAGTACTTC. It specifies CASSLSGQGQETQYF.